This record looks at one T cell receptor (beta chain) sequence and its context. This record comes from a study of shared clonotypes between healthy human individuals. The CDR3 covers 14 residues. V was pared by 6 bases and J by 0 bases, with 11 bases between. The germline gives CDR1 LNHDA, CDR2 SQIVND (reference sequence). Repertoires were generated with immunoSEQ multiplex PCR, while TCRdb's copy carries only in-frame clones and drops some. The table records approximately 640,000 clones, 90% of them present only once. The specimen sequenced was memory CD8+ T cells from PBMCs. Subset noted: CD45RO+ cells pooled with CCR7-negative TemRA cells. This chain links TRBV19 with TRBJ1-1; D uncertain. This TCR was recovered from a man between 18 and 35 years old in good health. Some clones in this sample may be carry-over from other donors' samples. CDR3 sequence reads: CASSIFSLNTEAFF. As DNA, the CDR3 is TGTGCCAGTAGCATATTCAGCTTGAACACTGAAGCTTTCTTT. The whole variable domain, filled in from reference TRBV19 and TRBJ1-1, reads DGGITQSPKYLFRKEGQNVTLSCEQNLNHDAMYWYRQDPGQGLRLIYYSQIVNDFQKGDIAEGYSVSREKKESFPLTVTSAQKNPTAFYLCASSIFSLNTEAFFGQGTRLTVV.